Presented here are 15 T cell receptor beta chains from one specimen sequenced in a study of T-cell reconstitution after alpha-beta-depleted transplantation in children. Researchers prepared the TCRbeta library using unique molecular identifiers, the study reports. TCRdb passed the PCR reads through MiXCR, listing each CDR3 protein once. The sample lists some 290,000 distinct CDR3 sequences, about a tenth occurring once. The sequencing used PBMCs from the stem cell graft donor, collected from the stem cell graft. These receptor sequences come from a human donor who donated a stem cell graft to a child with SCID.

The CDR3 DNA reads as TGTGCCAGCAGTTACGGACAGGGAGAGACCCAGTACTTC. It translates to CASSYGQGETQYF. This chain connects TRBV27 to TRBJ2-5; 8 positions match TRBD1. V lost 4 bases, J lost 4 bases, and 2 bases stayed unmatched. The germline V gene has CDR1 MNHEY and CDR2 SMNVEV (reference sequence). The CDR3 length is 13 residues.

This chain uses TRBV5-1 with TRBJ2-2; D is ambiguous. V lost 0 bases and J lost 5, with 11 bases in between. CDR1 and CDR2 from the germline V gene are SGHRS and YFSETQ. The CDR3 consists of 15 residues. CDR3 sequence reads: CASSLDASGTGELFF. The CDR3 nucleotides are TGCGCCAGCAGCTTGGACGCGTCTGGGACCGGGGAGCTGTTTTTT.

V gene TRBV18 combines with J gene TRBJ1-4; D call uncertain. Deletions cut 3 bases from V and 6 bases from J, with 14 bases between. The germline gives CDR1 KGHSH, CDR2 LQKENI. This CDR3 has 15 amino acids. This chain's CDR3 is CASSPWRSAHEKLFF. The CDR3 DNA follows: TGTGCCAGCTCACCGTGGAGGTCAGCCCATGAAAAACTGTTTTTT.

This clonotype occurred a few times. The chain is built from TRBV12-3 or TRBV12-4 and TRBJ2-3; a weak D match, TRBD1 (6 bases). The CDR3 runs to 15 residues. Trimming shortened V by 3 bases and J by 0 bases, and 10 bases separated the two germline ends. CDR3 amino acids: CASSFAGGSTDTQYF. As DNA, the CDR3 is TGTGCCAGCAGTTTCGCTGGGGGCAGCACAGATACGCAGTATTTT.

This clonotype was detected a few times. CDR3 in amino acids: CASSLVSGGGNYGYTF. The CDR3 DNA reads TGTGCCAGCAGCTTAGTGTCGGGGGGCGGTAACTATGGCTACACCTTC. The chain has TRBV7-2 and TRBJ1-2; D may be TRBD1 (6 bases). This CDR3 contains 16 residues. V dropped 1 base and J dropped 1 base, with 13 bases sitting between them. CDR1 is SGHTA and CDR2 is FQGNSA in the germline V gene.

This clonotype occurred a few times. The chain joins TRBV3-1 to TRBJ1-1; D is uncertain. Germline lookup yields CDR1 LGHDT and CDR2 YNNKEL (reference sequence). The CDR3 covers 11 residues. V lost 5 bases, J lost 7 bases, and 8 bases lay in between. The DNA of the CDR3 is TGTGCCAGCAGCGGCTCTGGTGAAGCTTTCTTT. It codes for CASSGSGEAFF.

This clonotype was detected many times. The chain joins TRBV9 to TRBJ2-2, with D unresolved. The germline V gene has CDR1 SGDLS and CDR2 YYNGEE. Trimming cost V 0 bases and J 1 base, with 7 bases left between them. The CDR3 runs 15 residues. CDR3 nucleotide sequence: TGTGCCAGCAGCGTAGATTTACAGAACACCGGGGAGCTGTTTTTT. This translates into CASSVDLQNTGELFF.

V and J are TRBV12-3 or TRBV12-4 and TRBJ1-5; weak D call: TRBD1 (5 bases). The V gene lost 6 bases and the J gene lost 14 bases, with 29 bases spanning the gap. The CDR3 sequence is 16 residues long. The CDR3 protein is CASRWAFGDDSPREHF. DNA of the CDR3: TGTGCCAGCAGGTGGGCGTTCGGGGACGATAGTCCTCGCGAGCATTTT.

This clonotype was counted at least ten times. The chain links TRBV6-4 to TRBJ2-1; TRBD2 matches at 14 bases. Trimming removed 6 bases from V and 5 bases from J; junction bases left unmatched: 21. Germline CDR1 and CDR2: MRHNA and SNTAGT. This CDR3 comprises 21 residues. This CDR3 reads CASSRRPGLAGAPRKNNEQFF. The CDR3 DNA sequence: TGTGCCAGCAGCCGTCGACCGGGACTAGCGGGGGCGCCTCGGAAGAACAATGAGCAGTTCTTC.

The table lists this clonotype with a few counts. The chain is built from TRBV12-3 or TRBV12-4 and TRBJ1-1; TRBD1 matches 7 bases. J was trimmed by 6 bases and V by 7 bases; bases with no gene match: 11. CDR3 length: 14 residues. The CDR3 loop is CASNPGGGSAEAFF. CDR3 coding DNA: TGTGCCAGCAATCCAGGGGGGGGGAGCGCTGAAGCTTTCTTT.

The CDR3 DNA reads as TGCAGTGCAAGACTAGCGGGGGGAGGCACAGATACGCAGTATTTT. It encodes CSARLAGGGTDTQYF. The genes are TRBV20-1 and TRBJ2-3; 13 positions agree with TRBD2. The CDR3 is made up of 15 amino acids. The germline V gene has CDR1 DFQATT and CDR2 SNEGSKA (reference sequence). J was trimmed by 1 base and V by 6 bases; bases with no gene match: 4.

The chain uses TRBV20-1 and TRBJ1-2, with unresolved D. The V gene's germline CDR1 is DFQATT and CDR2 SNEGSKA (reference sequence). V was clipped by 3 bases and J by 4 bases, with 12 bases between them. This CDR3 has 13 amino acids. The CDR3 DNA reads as TGCAGTGCTAGTGACCCGGCAGGCTATGGCTACACCTTC. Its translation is CSASDPAGYGYTF.

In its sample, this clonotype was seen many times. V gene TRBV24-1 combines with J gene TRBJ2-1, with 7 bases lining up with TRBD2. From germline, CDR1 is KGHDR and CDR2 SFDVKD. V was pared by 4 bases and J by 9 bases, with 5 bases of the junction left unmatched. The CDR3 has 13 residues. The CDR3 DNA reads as TGTGCCACCAGTGAGAGCGGGGTGAGTGAGCAGTTCTTC. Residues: CATSESGVSEQFF.

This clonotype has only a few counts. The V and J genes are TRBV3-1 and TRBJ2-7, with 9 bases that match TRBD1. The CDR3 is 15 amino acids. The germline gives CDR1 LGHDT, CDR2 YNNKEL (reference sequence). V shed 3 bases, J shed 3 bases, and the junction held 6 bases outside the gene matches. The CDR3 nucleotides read TGTGCCAGCAGCCACAAATGGACAGGGGACTACGAGCAGTACTTC. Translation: CASSHKWTGDYEQYF.

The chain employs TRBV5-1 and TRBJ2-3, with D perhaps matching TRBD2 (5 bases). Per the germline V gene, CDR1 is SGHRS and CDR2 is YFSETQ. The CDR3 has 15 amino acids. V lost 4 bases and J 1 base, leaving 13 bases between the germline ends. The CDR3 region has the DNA TGCGCCAGCAGCCTGGAGGATAGTCGCACAGATACGCAGTATTTT. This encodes CASSLEDSRTDTQYF.